What follows is one T cell receptor (beta chain) and its context. No antigen is known for it. Profiling relied on immunoSEQ multiplex PCR, and the TCRdb table lists in-frame clones only, not all of them. The sample has about 100,000 clones, roughly 87% seen once. The data were taken from a study of graft-versus-host responses after intestinal transplantation. Study context: Multivisceral, liver-intestinal, or isolated intestinal grafts went to recipients. Anti-thymocyte globulin induction, then tacrolimus and steroids for two to four years, went to all recipients. Findings of the study overall: Graft-donor T cell macrochimerism in patients accompanied high graft-versus-host to host-versus-graft clonal ratios in allografts.

Germline CDR1 GTSNPN, CDR2 SVGIG (reference sequence). The CDR3 has 13 residues. Trimming took 2 bases from V and 0 from J, leaving 7 bases between them. This material consisted of unstimulated CD4+ T cells sorted from spleen or lymph node cells, taken before transplant. The TCR originated in a human donor who was the organ donor for an intestinal transplant. The V gene is TRBV30, the J gene TRBJ1-1; D possibly corresponds to TRBD1 (5 bases). CDR3 sequence reads: CAWSRQLNTEAFF. The CDR3 coding sequence is TGTGCCTGGAGTCGACAGTTGAACACTGAAGCTTTCTTT.